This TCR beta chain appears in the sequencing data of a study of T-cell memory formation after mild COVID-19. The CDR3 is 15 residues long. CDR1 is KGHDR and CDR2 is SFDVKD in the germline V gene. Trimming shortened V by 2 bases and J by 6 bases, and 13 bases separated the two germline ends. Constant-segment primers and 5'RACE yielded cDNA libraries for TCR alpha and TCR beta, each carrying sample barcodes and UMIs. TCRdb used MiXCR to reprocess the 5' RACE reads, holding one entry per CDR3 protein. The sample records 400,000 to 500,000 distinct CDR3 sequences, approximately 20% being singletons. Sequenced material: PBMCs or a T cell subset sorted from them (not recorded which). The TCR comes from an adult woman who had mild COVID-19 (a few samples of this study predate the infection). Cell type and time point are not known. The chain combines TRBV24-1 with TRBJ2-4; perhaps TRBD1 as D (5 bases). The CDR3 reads CATSDSKDIANIQYF. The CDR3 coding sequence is TGTGCCACCAGTGATTCAAAGGACATCGCAAACATTCAGTACTTC.